This T cell receptor beta chain stems from a study of cytomegalovirus exposure and HLA in healthy donors. Germline CDR1 is MRHNA and CDR2 is SNTAGT. The CDR3 sequence is 13 residues long. Trimming took off 5 bases at V and 7 bases at J, with 9 bases between the two ends. The PCR was carried out with 60 Vbeta primers and 13 Jbeta primers. The repertoire was sequenced with immunoSEQ multiplex PCR; TCRdb's copy has only in-frame clones and lacks some. The profile shows 100,000 or so clones, over 70% of them singletons. The sample was PBMCs. This clonotype originated in a middle-aged woman in good health and CMV-seropositive. This chain connects TRBV6-4 to TRBJ1-6; unclear D gene. CDR3 bases: TGTGCCAGCAGTTTAACGGTGAATTCACCCCTCCACTTT. Translating gives CASSLTVNSPLHF.